The rows below give T cell receptor beta chains drawn from one sample of a study of shared clonotypes between healthy human individuals. TCRdb's copy holds only in-frame clones and misses some; the assay was immunoSEQ multiplex PCR. The sample consists of roughly 300,000 clones, around 67% of them appearing once. Source material: memory CD4+ T cells sorted from blood. Source of these receptors: a man under 40 in good health. CDR3s include the opening cysteine and the closing phenylalanine or tryptophan. The order of the fields is D gene, V gene, J gene, CDR3 protein. D genes are given only for firm matches.

-	TRBV10-3	TRBJ1-1	CAISVTDAGTEAFF
TRBD1	TRBV5-1	TRBJ1-1	CASSWTGGVTEAFF
-	TRBV2	TRBJ2-7	CASSERGTYEQYF
TRBD1	TRBV28	TRBJ2-7	CASSLWDRALEQYF
-	TRBV2	TRBJ2-7	CASSESHEQYF
TRBD2	TRBV4-3	TRBJ2-5	CASSQATRRGDGQETQYF
TRBD1	TRBV28	TRBJ1-4	CASSATGARGEKLFF
-	TRBV19	TRBJ1-1	CASSIVSNTEAFF
TRBD2	TRBV19	TRBJ2-5	CASSIGGGSRETQYF
-	TRBV7-2	TRBJ1-2	CASSLADLGYTF
TRBD2	TRBV6-1	TRBJ2-3	CASSDGTSGNPYF
-	TRBV27	TRBJ2-3	CASNRRGTDTQYF
TRBD2	TRBV28	TRBJ2-7	CASTGGLAAPYEQYF
TRBD2	TRBV2	TRBJ2-2	CASNPTGGSTGELFF
TRBD1	TRBV5-1	TRBJ2-1	CASSSGQGARYNEQFF
TRBD2	TRBV15	TRBJ2-2	CATSRDRGTSDPRSGTGELFF
TRBD2	TRBV5-1	TRBJ2-1	CASGTSGRSGQFF
-	TRBV5-1	TRBJ1-4	CASSLGDKFEKLFF
TRBD1	TRBV7-2	TRBJ2-7	CASSSDRASAYEQYF
-	TRBV7-2	TRBJ2-1	CASSPASFFGGYRDNEQFF
-	TRBV2	TRBJ2-5	CASSDPRDSTQETQYF
-	TRBV7-9	TRBJ2-7	CASSLLQASYEQYF
-	TRBV5-4	TRBJ1-4	CASSLEGSNEKLFF
-	TRBV5-8	TRBJ2-5	CASSLGLTTETQYF
-	TRBV14	TRBJ2-1	CASNTSQREERTGDNEQFF